Listed here are 23 T cell receptor beta chains from one sample, sequenced in a study of blood T cell repertoires in COVID-19. Only in-frame clones appear in the TCRdb table, and some are missing; sequencing was by immunoSEQ multiplex PCR. The data show 150,000 to 200,000 clones, roughly 76% seen once. Sequences were obtained from peripheral blood. The receptors shown here come from a middle-aged woman with COVID-19, enrolled during active disease.

This clone appeared a few times. The V call is TRBV19, the J call TRBJ1-5, with D maybe TRBD1 (5 bases). The CDR3 is made up of 16 amino acids. In germline, CDR1 is LNHDA, CDR2 SQIVND (reference sequence). Trimming took 2 bases from V and 8 from J, leaving 19 bases between them. This CDR3 is CASSIMSLAGKEPQHF. The CDR3 coding sequence is TGTGCCAGTAGTATAATGTCCCTGGCAGGGAAGGAGCCCCAGCATTTT.

The chain employs TRBV10-3 and TRBJ1-6, with 11 bases matching TRBD1. The CDR3 is 16 amino acids. From germline, CDR1 is ENHRY and CDR2 SYGVKD. V lost 2 bases, J lost 10 bases, and 7 bases stayed unmatched. CDR3 coding DNA: TGTGCCATCAGTGAGGGGACAGGGGGATTTCGGTCACCCCTCCACTTT. This gives the protein CAISEGTGGFRSPLHF.

This clone was counted at least ten times. The genes are TRBV7-2 and TRBJ1-2; tentative D call: TRBD1 (5 bases). The CDR3 extends over 13 amino acids. Trimming took 1 base from V and 2 from J, leaving 5 bases between them. From germline, CDR1 is SGHTA and CDR2 FQGNSA. CDR3 in amino acids: CASSLGTNYGYTF. The CDR3 DNA reads TGTGCCAGCAGCTTAGGGACAAACTATGGCTACACCTTC.

The rearrangement links TRBV9 to TRBJ2-3; 10 positions match TRBD2. Per the germline V gene, CDR1 is SGDLS and CDR2 is YYNGEE. Trimming took 0 bases from V and 2 from J; bases not matched to a gene: 9. The CDR3 runs 18 residues. CDR3 in amino acids: CASSVGPSGSMVTDTQYF. Here the CDR3 DNA reads TGTGCCAGCAGCGTAGGGCCTAGCGGGAGTATGGTCACAGATACGCAGTATTTT.

A single count supports this clone. The CDR3 coding sequence is TGTGCCTCAACAGGTCCCGGGCATGAAAAACTGTTTTTT. This translates into CASTGPGHEKLFF. This sequence joins TRBV30 and TRBJ1-4; tentatively, D is TRBD1 (5 bases). CDR1 and CDR2 from the germline V gene are GTSNPN and SVGIG (reference sequence). The CDR3 extends over 13 amino acids. Between the trimmed V and J ends, which lost 7 bases and 6 bases, there was a span of 15 bases. Supplemented by reference TRBV30 and TRBJ1-4, the full variable domain reads SQTIHQWPATLVQPVGSPLSLECTVEGTSNPNLYWYRQAAGRGLQLLFYSVGIGQISSEVPQNLSASRPQDRQFILSSKKLLLSDSGFYLCASTGPGHEKLFFGSGTQLSVL.

The chain recombines TRBV9 with TRBJ2-1, with 11 positions matching TRBD2. CDR3 length equals 17 residues. V was pared by 3 bases and J by 1 base, with 6 bases of the junction left unmatched. Germline assignment: CDR1 SGDLS and CDR2 YYNGEE. CDR3 nucleotides: TGTGCCAGCAGCGCACTAGCGGGAGCGTGGTCCTACAATGAGCAGTTCTTC. Its translation is CASSALAGAWSYNEQFF.

The V call is TRBV15, the J call TRBJ1-2, with unresolved D. This CDR3 has 12 residues. CDR1 and CDR2 (germline): LNHNV, YYDKDF (reference sequence). V was clipped by 0 bases and J by 4 bases, with 3 bases between them. Here the CDR3 DNA reads TGTGCCACCAGCAGAGATCTCTATGGCTACACCTTC. It specifies CATSRDLYGYTF. The full variable domain, completed using reference TRBV15 and TRBJ1-2, is DAMVIQNPRYQVTQFGKPVTLSCSQTLNHNVMYWYQQKSSQAPKLLFHYYDKDFNNEADTPDNFQSRRPNTSFCFLDIRSPGLGDTAMYLCATSRDLYGYTFGSGTRLTVV.

The chain carries TRBV7-9 and TRBJ2-2; D is unresolved. V was cut by 1 base and J by 7 bases, with 10 bases left in between. Germline-derived CDR1 and CDR2 are SEHNR and FQNEAQ (reference sequence). CDR3 length equals 14 residues. The CDR3 here is CASSLGNTNGELFF. CDR3 nucleotide sequence: TGTGCCAGCAGCTTAGGGAATACTAACGGGGAGCTGTTTTTT.

The CDR3 loop reads CASSESGRGWQFF. CDR3 DNA sequence: TGTGCCAGCAGTGAATCCGGCCGGGGATGGCAGTTCTTC. The chain joins TRBV6-1 to TRBJ2-1, with D perhaps TRBD2 (5 bases). This CDR3 spans 13 amino acids. In germline, CDR1 is MNHNS, CDR2 SASEGT. Trimming took 2 bases from V and 12 from J, leaving 14 bases between them.

This clone was picked up one time. The chain joins TRBV7-9 to TRBJ2-2; TRBD1 matches at 9 bases. Germline V lookup: CDR1 SEHNR, CDR2 FQNEAQ (reference sequence). This CDR3 spans 13 amino acids. Trimming removed 6 bases from V and 9 bases from J; junction bases left unmatched: 5. In DNA, the CDR3 is TGTGCCAGCAGTTACGGGACAGGGTGGGAGCTGTTTTTT. Its protein product is CASSYGTGWELFF.

The rearrangement links TRBV28 to TRBJ1-4, with D unclear. The CDR3 sequence is 13 residues long. Per germline, CDR1 MDHEN and CDR2 SYDVKM. Trimming took 4 bases from V and 8 from J, leaving 11 bases between them. CDR3: CASSSPGEEKLFF. The CDR3 nucleotides are TGTGCCAGCAGTTCCCCCGGTGAGGAAAAACTGTTTTTT.

The chain employs TRBV28 and TRBJ2-7, with TRBD2 matching over 9 bases. The germline CDR1 and CDR2 sequences are MDHEN and SYDVKM. V trimming: 6 bases; J trimming: 0 bases; junction bases outside the gene matches: 9. CDR3 length equals 16 residues. The CDR3 region is CASRTLAGNPSYEQYF. CDR3 DNA sequence: TGTGCCAGCAGGACTCTAGCGGGAAACCCCTCCTACGAGCAGTACTTC.

The chain uses TRBV15 and TRBJ1-1, with TRBD1 as a possible D gene (5 bases). V was clipped by 2 bases and J by 6 bases, with 10 bases between them. The germline gives CDR1 LNHNV, CDR2 YYDKDF (reference sequence). The CDR3 loop spans 13 amino acids. The CDR3, as DNA: TGTGCCACCAGCAGACCTGACAGTTCTGAAGCTTTCTTT. This sequence encodes CATSRPDSSEAFF.

The rearrangement uses TRBV5-5 and TRBJ2-5, with 9 bases matching TRBD1. Losses at the gene ends were 4 bases for V and 5 bases for J; bases not matched to a gene: 9. The CDR3 is 15 residues long. Germline assignment: CDR1 SGHKS and CDR2 YYEKEE (reference sequence). The CDR3, as DNA: TGTGCCAGCAGCGGGACAGGGAGCAGTGGGGAGACCCAGTACTTC. Protein sequence: CASSGTGSSGETQYF.

Notes on this clone: The sample carries other DNA sequences with the same CDR3. The V gene is TRBV30, the J gene TRBJ2-3, with 7 bases matching TRBD1. V lost 0 bases and J lost 4; bases outside the gene matches: 1. The CDR3 contains 13 residues. Per germline, CDR1 GTSNPN and CDR2 SVGIG (reference sequence). In nucleotides, the CDR3 is TGTGCCTGGAGTGTAACAGGGGCAGATACGCAGTATTTT. Its protein is CAWSVTGADTQYF.

This chain links TRBV3-1 (or the pseudogene TRBV3-2) with TRBJ1-2; maybe TRBD1 (5 bases). From germline, CDR1 is LGHDT and CDR2 YNNKEL (reference sequence). This CDR3 spans 15 amino acids. V was shortened by 1 base and J by 4 bases, with 13 bases between the two germline ends. CDR3 coding DNA: TGTGCCAGCAGCCAAGGAGTGGGGCAGACCTATGGCTACACCTTC. As protein: CASSQGVGQTYGYTF.

The chain couples TRBV10-1 to TRBJ2-1; the match to TRBD2 covers 10 bases. CDR3 length: 15 residues. CDR1 and CDR2 from the germline V gene are WNHNN and SYGVQD (reference sequence). The V and J ends lost 3 bases and 9 bases, in that order; junction bases with no gene match: 8. CDR3 in DNA: TGCGCCAGCAGTGAAACTAGCGGGATGGGCGGTGAGCAGTTCTTC. The encoded protein is CASSETSGMGGEQFF.

This clone has more than one count but fewer than ten. V and J are TRBV6-5 and TRBJ2-7; no clear D. V gave up 4 bases and J gave up 4 bases, with 14 bases separating them. CDR1 is MNHEY and CDR2 is SVGAGI in the germline V gene. The length of the CDR3 is 14 residues. Written as DNA, the CDR3 is TGTGCCAGCAGTTCCATGGGCCCGGAATACGAGCAGTACTTC. This translates into CASSSMGPEYEQYF.

V is TRBV28 and J is TRBJ2-7, with 7 nucleotides matching TRBD2. CDR1 is MDHEN, CDR2 SYDVKM, per germline. The V and J ends lost 3 bases and 4 bases, in that order; junction bases with no gene match: 6. CDR3 length equals 14 residues. CDR3 nucleotide sequence: TGTGCCAGCAGTTTCGGGGGGTTGGCGTACGAGCAGTACTTC. Translation gives CASSFGGLAYEQYF.

The gene calls are TRBV4-1 and TRBJ2-3; 9 nucleotides agree with TRBD2. The trim removed 0 bases at V and 1 base at J, leaving 2 bases unmatched. Germline V lookup: CDR1 MGHRA, CDR2 YSYEKL. The CDR3 is 16 residues long. DNA for the CDR3: TGCGCCAGCAGCCAAGATAGGACTAGCGGCACAGATACGCAGTATTTT. This sequence encodes CASSQDRTSGTDTQYF.

The CDR3: CASTQGGGNQPQHF. Written as DNA, the CDR3 is TGTGCCAGCACCCAGGGCGGTGGCAATCAGCCCCAGCATTTT. The chain recombines TRBV6-5 with TRBJ1-5, with D possibly being TRBD1 (5 bases). Germline CDR1 MNHEY, CDR2 SVGAGI. V dropped 7 bases and J dropped 2 bases, with 12 bases sitting between them. The CDR3 loop spans 14 amino acids.

The genes are TRBV27 and TRBJ2-7; 8 bases are a match to TRBD1. The CDR3 runs to 12 residues. Germline values: CDR1 MNHEY, CDR2 SMNVEV (reference sequence). The CDR3 protein is CASSSSQDRVGV. The DNA for the CDR3 is TGTGCCAGCAGTTCATCTCAGGACAGGGTTGGGGTC.

The chain links TRBV7-3 to TRBJ2-3; no reliable D call. Germline loops: CDR1 SGHTA, CDR2 FQGTGA. CDR3 length: 13 residues. V was shortened by 4 bases and J by 4 bases, with 9 bases between the two germline ends. The CDR3 sequence: CASSSRGPDTQYF. In DNA, the CDR3 is TGTGCCAGCAGCTCCCGAGGCCCAGATACGCAGTATTTT.